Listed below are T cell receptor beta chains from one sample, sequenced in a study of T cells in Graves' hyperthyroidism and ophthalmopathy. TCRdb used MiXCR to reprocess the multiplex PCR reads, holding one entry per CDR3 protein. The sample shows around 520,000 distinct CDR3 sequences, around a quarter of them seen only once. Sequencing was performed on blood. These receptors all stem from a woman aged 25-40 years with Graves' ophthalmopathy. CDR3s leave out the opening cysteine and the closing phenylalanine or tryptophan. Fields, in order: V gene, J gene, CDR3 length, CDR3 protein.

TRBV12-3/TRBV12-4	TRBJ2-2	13	ASTDDRGGAGELF
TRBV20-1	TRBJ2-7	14	SALPLLAGISYEQY
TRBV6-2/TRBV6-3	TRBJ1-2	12	ASRTHTANYGYT
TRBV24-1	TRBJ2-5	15	ATSELLPGQGKETQY
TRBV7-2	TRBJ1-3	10	ASSPIGSSIY
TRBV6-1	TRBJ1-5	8	ASSEGAQH
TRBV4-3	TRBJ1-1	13	ASSQEGTTENEAF
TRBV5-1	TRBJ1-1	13	ASSSGQSLGTEAF
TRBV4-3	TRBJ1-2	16	ASSQDVGILTQLYGYT
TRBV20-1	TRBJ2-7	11	SALAGAFYEQY
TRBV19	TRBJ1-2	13	ASNPILGGDYGYT
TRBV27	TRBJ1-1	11	ASIQVGRTEAF
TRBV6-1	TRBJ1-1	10	ASSRDYLEAF
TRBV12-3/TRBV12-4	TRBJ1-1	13	ASSSNRGTNTEAF
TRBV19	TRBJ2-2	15	ASSIGYASGDTGELF
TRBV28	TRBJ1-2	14	ASSPRTASSGYGYT
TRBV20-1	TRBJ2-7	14	SARDQRASSAYEQY
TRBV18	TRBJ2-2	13	ASSLGQGDTGELF
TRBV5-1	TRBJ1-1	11	ASSFGQGSEAF
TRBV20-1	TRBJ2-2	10	SASWDTGELF
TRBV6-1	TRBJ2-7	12	ASSGQGFTYEQY
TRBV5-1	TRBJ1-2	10	ASSYGQDGYT
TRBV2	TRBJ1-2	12	ASSATGGRYAYT
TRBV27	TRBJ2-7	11	ASSSGRTYEQY
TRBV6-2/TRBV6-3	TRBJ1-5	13	ASSYFGSSNQPQH
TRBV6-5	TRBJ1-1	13	ASSYGGGAYTEAF